The subject of this entry is one T cell receptor beta chain. This entry comes from a study of blood T cell repertoires in COVID-19. Sequenced by immunoSEQ multiplex PCR; TCRdb stores in-frame clones only, minus some. The data show more than 200,000 clones, around 90% seen once. Germline values: CDR1 MNHNY, CDR2 SVGAGI (reference sequence). V trimming: 3 bases; J trimming: 7 bases; junction bases outside the gene matches: 5. The length of the CDR3 is 14 residues. The TCR comes from a human donor in a cohort sampled during active COVID-19. The sequenced sample consisted of peripheral blood. The V call is TRBV6-6, the J call TRBJ1-4, with TRBD1 matching 7 bases. CDR3 region: CASSYEGASEKLFF. The DNA of the CDR3 is TGTGCCAGCAGTTATGAGGGGGCTAGTGAAAAACTGTTTTTT.